One and the same sample provided the 15 T cell receptor beta chains below, sequenced in a study of CD8 T cells in Susac syndrome. Roughly 0.45 to 1 ug RNA was reverse transcribed with random hexamers. TCRdb independently ran MiXCR on the immunoSEQ multiplex PCR reads; one entry per CDR3 protein. Of about 210,000 distinct CDR3 sequences listed, roughly 96% are singletons. The specimen sequenced was CD4+ T cells from PBMCs. Receptors were obtained from a human donor with multiple sclerosis.

The V call is TRBV2, the J call TRBJ2-7; maybe TRBD2 (5 bases). V was shortened by 3 bases and J by 6 bases, with 12 bases between the two germline ends. CDR1 and CDR2 from the germline V gene are SNHLY and FYNNEI. This CDR3 is 13 amino acids long. CDR3 sequence (DNA): TGTGCCAGCAGTGAGTCCCTACTAGTCGAGCAGTACTTC. As protein: CASSESLLVEQYF.

The V call is TRBV12-3 or TRBV12-4, the J call TRBJ2-7; D is uncertain. This CDR3 spans 12 amino acids. V lost 1 base and J 9 bases, leaving 10 bases between the germline ends. The CDR3 nucleotides are TGTGCCAGCAGTTTAGATGCCCCCGGGCAGTACTTC. This translates into CASSLDAPGQYF.

This rearrangement joins TRBV30 to TRBJ2-7; D possibly corresponds to TRBD1 (6 bases). V was pared by 3 bases and J by 0 bases, with 9 bases between. The CDR3 runs 13 residues. Germline V gives CDR1 GTSNPN, CDR2 SVGIG (reference sequence). CDR3 sequence reads: CAWSRTASYEQYF. CDR3 coding DNA: TGTGCCTGGAGCCGGACAGCCTCCTACGAGCAGTACTTC.

This chain links TRBV20-1 with TRBJ2-5, with D maybe TRBD2 (5 bases). Germline-derived CDR1 and CDR2 are DFQATT and SNEGSKA (reference sequence). V lost 2 bases and J 1 base, leaving 17 bases between the germline ends. This CDR3 is 16 amino acids long. CDR3 DNA: TGCAGTGCTAGACCGTCGGAGCGGACCGTCCAAGAGACCCAGTACTTC. This codes for CSARPSERTVQETQYF.

The rearrangement links TRBV7-2 to TRBJ2-7; D possibly matches TRBD1 or TRBD2 (6 bases each). The CDR3 is made up of 17 amino acids. Trimming cost V 8 bases and J 2 bases, with 25 bases left between them. Germline V gene sequence: CDR1 SGHTA, CDR2 FQGNSA. The CDR3 here is CASHPLSGAGWTYEQYF. CDR3 bases: TGTGCCAGCCACCCTCTATCGGGGGCAGGCTGGACCTACGAGCAGTACTTC.

The J gene is TRBJ2-4, the V gene TRBV23-1, with D perhaps matching TRBD1 (6 bases). TRBV23-1 is an ORF; its function is uncertain. The V and J ends lost 6 bases and 0 bases respectively, with 18 bases between them. CDR3 length: 17 amino acids. DNA of the CDR3: TGCGCCAGCAGAAGTGACAGGACGAAAGGAGCCAAAAACATTCAGTACTTC. It yields the protein CASRSDRTKGAKNIQYF.

The chain links TRBV10-3 to TRBJ1-2; D unresolved. This CDR3 has 11 amino acids. The germline V gene encodes CDR1 ENHRY and CDR2 SYGVKD. Trimming left V 4 bases short and J 8 bases short, with 8 bases between. CDR3 amino acids: CAISVGRGYTF. In DNA form, the CDR3 reads TGTGCCATCAGTGTAGGAAGGGGCTACACCTTC.

The chain employs TRBV5-1 and TRBJ2-1; 8 bases fit TRBD2. Germline CDR1 SGHRS, CDR2 YFSETQ. Unmatched junction bases numbered 3, after V lost 4 bases and J lost 9 bases. The CDR3 has 12 amino acids. Here the CDR3 reads CASSEGLVEQFF. DNA for the CDR3: TGCGCCAGCAGCGAGGGACTAGTTGAGCAGTTCTTC.

The J gene is TRBJ2-1, the V gene TRBV3-1; perhaps D is TRBD1 or TRBD2 (5 bases each). The V gene's germline CDR1 is LGHDT and CDR2 YNNKEL (reference sequence). There are 12 residues in the CDR3. With 0 bases removed from V and 15 bases from J, the gap between germline ends came to 12 bases. CDR3 sequence reads: CASSQDSGRPFF. The CDR3 DNA reads TGTGCCAGCAGCCAAGATTCAGGGAGACCGTTCTTC.

The chain has TRBV27 and TRBJ2-7; TRBD1 or TRBD2 may be the D gene (5 bases each). In germline, CDR1 is MNHEY, CDR2 SMNVEV (reference sequence). The V end was cut by 2 bases, the J end by 2 bases, with 13 bases between. CDR3 size: 15 residues. The CDR3 here is CASSLERGVPYEQYF. CDR3 nucleotide sequence: TGTGCCAGCAGTTTAGAACGAGGGGTTCCCTACGAGCAGTACTTC.

This chain links TRBV4-2 with TRBJ2-1; no clear D gene. The V gene's germline CDR1 is LGHNA and CDR2 YNFKEQ. The CDR3 consists of 15 residues. Trimming removed 0 bases from V and 5 bases from J, with 11 bases in between. CDR3 region: CASSQEAQRNNEQFF. Here the CDR3 DNA reads TGTGCCAGCAGCCAAGAGGCGCAGCGAAACAATGAGCAGTTCTTC.

The rearrangement joins TRBV25-1 to TRBJ1-2; 7 nucleotides match TRBD1. Germline V CDR1 and CDR2: MGHDK, SYGVNS. The V gene end was trimmed by 4 bases and the J gene end by 4 bases; junction bases not matched to a gene: 6. This CDR3 has 14 amino acids. CDR3 residues: CASSAKTGFYGYTF. CDR3 in DNA: TGTGCCAGCAGTGCGAAGACAGGGTTCTATGGCTACACCTTC.

The rearrangement uses TRBV29-1 and TRBJ2-3; tentative D call: TRBD2 (5 bases). Trimming removed 6 bases at V and 1 base at J, with 14 bases between. Germline V CDR1 and CDR2: SQVTM, ANQGSEA. The CDR3 is made up of 14 amino acids. The CDR3 spells CSVLRADGTDTQYF. The CDR3 DNA reads TGCAGCGTCCTGAGAGCGGATGGCACAGATACGCAGTATTTT.

The V gene is TRBV27, the J gene TRBJ2-7; possible D gene TRBD1, 5 bases. The CDR3 is 15 residues long. Germline CDR1 reads MNHEY; CDR2 reads SMNVEV (reference sequence). V lost 2 bases and J 6 bases, leaving 17 bases between the germline ends. The CDR3 bases are TGTGCCAGCAGTTTAAGTCCAGGGTGGGTGTCCGAGCAGTACTTC. This sequence encodes CASSLSPGWVSEQYF.

This sequence joins TRBV5-1 and TRBJ2-5; 14 bases line up with TRBD2. Germline V gene sequence: CDR1 SGHRS, CDR2 YFSETQ. With V trimmed by 5 bases and J by 5 bases, 8 bases remained unmatched. The CDR3 consists of 16 residues. The CDR3 sequence is CASRETGTSGSETQYF. The CDR3 DNA follows: TGCGCCAGCAGAGAAACCGGGACTAGCGGGAGTGAGACCCAGTACTTC.